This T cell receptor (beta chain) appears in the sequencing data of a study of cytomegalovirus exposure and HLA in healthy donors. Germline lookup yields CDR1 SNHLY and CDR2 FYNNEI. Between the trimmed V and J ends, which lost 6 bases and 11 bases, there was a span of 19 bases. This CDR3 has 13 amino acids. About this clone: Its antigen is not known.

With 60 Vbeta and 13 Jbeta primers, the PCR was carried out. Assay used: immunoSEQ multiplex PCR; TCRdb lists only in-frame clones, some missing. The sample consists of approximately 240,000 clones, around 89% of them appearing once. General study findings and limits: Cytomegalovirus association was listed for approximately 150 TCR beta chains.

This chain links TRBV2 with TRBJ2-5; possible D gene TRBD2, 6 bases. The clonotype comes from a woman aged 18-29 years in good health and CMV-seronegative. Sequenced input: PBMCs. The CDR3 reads CASSRDALREQYF. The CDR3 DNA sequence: TGTGCCAGCAGCCGGGACGCGTTACGGGAGCAGTACTTC.